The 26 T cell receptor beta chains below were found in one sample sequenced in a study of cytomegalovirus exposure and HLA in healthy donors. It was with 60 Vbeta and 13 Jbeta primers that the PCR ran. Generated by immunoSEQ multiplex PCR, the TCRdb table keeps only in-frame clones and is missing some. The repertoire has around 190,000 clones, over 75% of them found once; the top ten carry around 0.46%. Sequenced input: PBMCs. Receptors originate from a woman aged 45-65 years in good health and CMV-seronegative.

CDR3 in amino acids: CASSIGLAGASGELFF. In DNA form, the CDR3 reads TGTGCCAGCAGTATCGGACTAGCGGGAGCTTCCGGGGAGCTGTTTTTT. The chain uses TRBV27 and TRBJ2-2; TRBD2 agrees at 13 bases. There are 16 residues in the CDR3. J gave up 6 bases and V 5 bases, and 6 bases lay outside the gene matches. The V gene's germline CDR1 is MNHEY and CDR2 SMNVEV (reference sequence).

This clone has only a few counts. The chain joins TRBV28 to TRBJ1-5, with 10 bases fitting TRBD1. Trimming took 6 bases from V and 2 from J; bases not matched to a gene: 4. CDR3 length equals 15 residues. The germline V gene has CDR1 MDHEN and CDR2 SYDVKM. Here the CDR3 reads CASRAGTGGNQPQHF. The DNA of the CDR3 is TGTGCCAGCAGGGCCGGGACAGGGGGCAATCAGCCCCAGCATTTT.

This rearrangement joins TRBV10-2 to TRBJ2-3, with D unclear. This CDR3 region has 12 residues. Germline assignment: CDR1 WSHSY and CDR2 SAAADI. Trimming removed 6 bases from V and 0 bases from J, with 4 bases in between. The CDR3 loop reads CASRASTDTQYF. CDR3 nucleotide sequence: TGCGCCAGCAGGGCAAGCACAGATACGCAGTATTTT.

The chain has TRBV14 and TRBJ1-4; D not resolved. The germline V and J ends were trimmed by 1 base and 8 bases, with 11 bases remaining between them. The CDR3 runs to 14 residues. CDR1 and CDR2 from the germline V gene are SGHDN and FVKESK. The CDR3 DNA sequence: TGTGCCAGCAGCCAAGTTGGTACGAGAGAAAAACTGTTTTTT. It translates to CASSQVGTREKLFF.

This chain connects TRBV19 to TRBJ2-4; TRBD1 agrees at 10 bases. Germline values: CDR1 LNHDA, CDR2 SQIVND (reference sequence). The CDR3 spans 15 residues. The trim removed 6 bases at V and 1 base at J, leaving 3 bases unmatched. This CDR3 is CASRPDRGAKNIQYF. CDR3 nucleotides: TGTGCCAGTAGGCCGGACAGGGGGGCCAAAAACATTCAGTACTTC. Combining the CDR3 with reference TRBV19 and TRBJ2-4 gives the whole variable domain DGGITQSPKYLFRKEGQNVTLSCEQNLNHDAMYWYRQDPGQGLRLIYYSQIVNDFQKGDIAEGYSVSREKKESFPLTVTSAQKNPTAFYLCASRPDRGAKNIQYFGAGTRLSVL.

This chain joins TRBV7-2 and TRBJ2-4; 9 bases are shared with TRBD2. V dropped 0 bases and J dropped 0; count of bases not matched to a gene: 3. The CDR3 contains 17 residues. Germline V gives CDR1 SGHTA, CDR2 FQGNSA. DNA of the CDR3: TGTGCCAGCAGCTTAGCGCTAGCGGGGACAGCCAAAAACATTCAGTACTTC. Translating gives CASSLALAGTAKNIQYF.

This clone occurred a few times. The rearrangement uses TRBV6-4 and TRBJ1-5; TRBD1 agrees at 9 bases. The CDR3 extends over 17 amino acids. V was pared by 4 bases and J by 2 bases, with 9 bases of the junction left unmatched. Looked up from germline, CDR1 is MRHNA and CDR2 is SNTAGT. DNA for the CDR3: TGTGCCAGCAGTGTCCCACAGGGGGCGCGCGGCAATCAGCCCCAGCATTTT. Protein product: CASSVPQGARGNQPQHF.

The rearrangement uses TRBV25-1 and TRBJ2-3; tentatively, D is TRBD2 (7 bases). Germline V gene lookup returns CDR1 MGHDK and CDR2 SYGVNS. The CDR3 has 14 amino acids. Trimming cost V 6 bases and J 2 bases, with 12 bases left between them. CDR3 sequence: CASSGGQATDTQYF. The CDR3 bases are TGTGCCAGCAGCGGGGGGCAGGCCACAGATACGCAGTATTTT.

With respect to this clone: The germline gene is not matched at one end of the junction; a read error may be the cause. Here the CDR3 reads CASSQAGTTLF. The CDR3 nucleotides read TGTGCCAGCAGCCAAGCAGGGACTACCCTCTTC. The chain has TRBV4-2 and TRBJ2-1; 7 positions match TRBD2. The CDR3 runs to 11 residues. Germline assignment: CDR1 LGHNA and CDR2 YNFKEQ.

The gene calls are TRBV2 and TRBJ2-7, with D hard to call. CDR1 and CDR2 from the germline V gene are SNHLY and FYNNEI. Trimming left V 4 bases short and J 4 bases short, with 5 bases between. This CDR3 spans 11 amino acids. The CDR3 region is CASSVEYEQYF. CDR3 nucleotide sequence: TGTGCCAGCAGTGTGGAGTACGAGCAGTACTTC.

The CDR3 spells CAWIPGAVGYTF. The CDR3 nucleotides read TGTGCCTGGATTCCTGGGGCAGTGGGCTACACCTTC. The genes are TRBV30 and TRBJ1-2, with D possibly being TRBD1 (5 bases). Looked up from germline, CDR1 is GTSNPN and CDR2 is SVGIG (reference sequence). The V gene lost 4 bases and the J gene lost 8 bases, with 14 bases spanning the gap. This CDR3 has 12 residues.

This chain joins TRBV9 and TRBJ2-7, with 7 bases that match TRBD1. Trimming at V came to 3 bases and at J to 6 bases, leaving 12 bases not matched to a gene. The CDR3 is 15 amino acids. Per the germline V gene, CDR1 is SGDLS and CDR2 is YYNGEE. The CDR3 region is CASSGQGVGRTEQYF. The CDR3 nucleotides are TGTGCCAGCAGCGGACAGGGCGTCGGGCGTACCGAGCAGTACTTC.

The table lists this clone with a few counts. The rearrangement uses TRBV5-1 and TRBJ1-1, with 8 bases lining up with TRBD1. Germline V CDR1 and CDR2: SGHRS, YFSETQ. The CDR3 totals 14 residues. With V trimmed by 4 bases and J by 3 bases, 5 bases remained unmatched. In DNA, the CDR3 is TGCGCCAGCAGCCCGGACAGGGCCGACACTGAAGCTTTCTTT. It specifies CASSPDRADTEAFF. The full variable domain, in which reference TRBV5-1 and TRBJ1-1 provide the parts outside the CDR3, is KAGVTQTPRYLIKTRGQQVTLSCSPISGHRSVSWYQQTPGQGLQFLFEYFSETQRNKGNFPGRFSGRQFSNSRSEMNVSTLELGDSALYLCASSPDRADTEAFFGQGTRLTVV.

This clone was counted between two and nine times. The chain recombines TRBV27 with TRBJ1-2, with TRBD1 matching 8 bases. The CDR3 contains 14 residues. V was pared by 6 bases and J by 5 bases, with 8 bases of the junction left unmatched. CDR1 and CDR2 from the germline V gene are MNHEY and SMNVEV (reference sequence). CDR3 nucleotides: TGTGCCAGCAGACCACCGGGACAGGTTTATGGCTACACCTTC. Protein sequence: CASRPPGQVYGYTF.

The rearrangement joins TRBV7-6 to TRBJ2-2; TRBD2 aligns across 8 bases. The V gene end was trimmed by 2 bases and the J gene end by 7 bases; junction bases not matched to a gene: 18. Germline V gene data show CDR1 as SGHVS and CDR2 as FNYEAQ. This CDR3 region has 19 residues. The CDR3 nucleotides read TGTGCCAGCAGCTTACCTTACAAGACTAGCGAGTGGGGGAACGGGGAGCTGTTTTTT. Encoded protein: CASSLPYKTSEWGNGELFF.

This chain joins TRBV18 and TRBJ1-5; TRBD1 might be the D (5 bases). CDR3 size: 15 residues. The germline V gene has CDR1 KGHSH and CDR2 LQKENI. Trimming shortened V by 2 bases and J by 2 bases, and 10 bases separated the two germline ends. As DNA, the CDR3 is TGTGCCAGCTCACCAGGGGGGGTACGCAATCAGCCCCAGCATTTT. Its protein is CASSPGGVRNQPQHF.

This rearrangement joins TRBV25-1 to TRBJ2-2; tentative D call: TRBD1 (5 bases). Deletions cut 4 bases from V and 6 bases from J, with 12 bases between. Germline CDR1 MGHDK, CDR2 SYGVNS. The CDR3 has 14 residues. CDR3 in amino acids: CASSGAGSAGELFF. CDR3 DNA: TGTGCCAGCAGTGGGGCAGGGTCAGCCGGGGAGCTGTTTTTT.

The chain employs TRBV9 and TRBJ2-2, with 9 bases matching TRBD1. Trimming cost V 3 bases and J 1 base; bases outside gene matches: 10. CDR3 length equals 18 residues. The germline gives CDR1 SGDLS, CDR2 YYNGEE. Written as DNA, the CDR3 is TGTGCCAGCAGCGCATCCTACGGGGACAGGGTGAACACCGGGGAGCTGTTTTTT. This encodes CASSASYGDRVNTGELFF.

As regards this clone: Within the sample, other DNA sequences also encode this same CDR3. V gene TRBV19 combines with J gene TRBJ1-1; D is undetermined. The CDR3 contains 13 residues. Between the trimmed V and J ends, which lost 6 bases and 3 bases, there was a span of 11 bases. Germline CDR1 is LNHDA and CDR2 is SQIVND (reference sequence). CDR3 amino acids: CASSLDRDTEAFF. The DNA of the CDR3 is TGTGCCAGTAGCTTAGATAGAGACACTGAAGCTTTCTTT. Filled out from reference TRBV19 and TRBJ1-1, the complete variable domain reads DGGITQSPKYLFRKEGQNVTLSCEQNLNHDAMYWYRQDPGQGLRLIYYSQIVNDFQKGDIAEGYSVSREKKESFPLTVTSAQKNPTAFYLCASSLDRDTEAFFGQGTRLTVV.

The DNA of the CDR3 is TGTGCCAGCAGCCTAAGTCCTACGGAGACCCAGTACTTC. Translated, it gives CASSLSPTETQYF. The chain recombines TRBV14 with TRBJ2-5; D remains ambiguous. V lost 4 bases to trimming and J lost 5 bases, with 11 bases between them. The CDR3 has 13 amino acids. The germline CDR1 and CDR2 sequences are SGHDN and FVKESK.

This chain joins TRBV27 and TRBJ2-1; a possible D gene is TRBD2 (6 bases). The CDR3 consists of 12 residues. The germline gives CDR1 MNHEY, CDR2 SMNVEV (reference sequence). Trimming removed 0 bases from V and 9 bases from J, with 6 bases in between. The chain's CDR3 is CASSLSEGEQFF. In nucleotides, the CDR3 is TGTGCCAGCAGTTTATCGGAGGGTGAGCAGTTCTTC.

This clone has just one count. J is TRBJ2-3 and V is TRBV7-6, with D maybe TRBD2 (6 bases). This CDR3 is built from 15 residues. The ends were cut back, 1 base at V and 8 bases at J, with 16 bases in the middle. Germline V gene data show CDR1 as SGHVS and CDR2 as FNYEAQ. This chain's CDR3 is CASSLDPAGSGTQYF. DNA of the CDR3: TGTGCCAGCAGCTTAGATCCAGCGGGCTCTGGTACGCAGTATTTT. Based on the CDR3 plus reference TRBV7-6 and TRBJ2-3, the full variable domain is GAGVSQSPRYKVTKRGQDVALRCDPISGHVSLYWYRQALGQGPEFLTYFNYEAQQDKSGLPNDRFSAERPEGSISTLTIQRTEQRDSAMYRCASSLDPAGSGTQYFGPGTRLTVL.

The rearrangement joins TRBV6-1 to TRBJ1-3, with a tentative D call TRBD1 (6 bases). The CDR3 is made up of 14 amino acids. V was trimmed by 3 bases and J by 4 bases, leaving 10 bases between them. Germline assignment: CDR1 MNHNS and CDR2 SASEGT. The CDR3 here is CASSEGHFGNTIYF. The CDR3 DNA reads TGTGCCAGCAGTGAGGGACACTTCGGAAACACCATATATTTT.

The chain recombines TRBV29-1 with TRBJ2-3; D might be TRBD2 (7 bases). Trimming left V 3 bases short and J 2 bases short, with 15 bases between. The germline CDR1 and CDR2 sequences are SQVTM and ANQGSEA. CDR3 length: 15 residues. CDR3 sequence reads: CSVDLSGGPTDTQYF. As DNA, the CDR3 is TGCAGCGTTGATCTATCGGGGGGCCCCACAGATACGCAGTATTTT.

This CDR3 reads CSVVNSGNTIYF. CDR3 coding DNA: TGCAGCGTTGTAAACTCTGGAAACACCATATATTTT. The V call is TRBV29-1, the J call TRBJ1-3; no clear D. CDR3 length equals 12 residues. Germline V lookup: CDR1 SQVTM, CDR2 ANQGSEA. The V gene lost 4 bases and the J gene lost 0 bases, with 4 bases spanning the gap. The full variable domain, with the rest looked up from reference TRBV29-1 and TRBJ1-3, is SAVISQKPSRDICQRGTSLTIQCQVDSQVTMMFWYRQQPGQSLTLIATANQGSEATYESGFVIDKFPISRPNLTFSTLTVSNMSPEDSSIYLCSVVNSGNTIYFGEGSWLTVV.

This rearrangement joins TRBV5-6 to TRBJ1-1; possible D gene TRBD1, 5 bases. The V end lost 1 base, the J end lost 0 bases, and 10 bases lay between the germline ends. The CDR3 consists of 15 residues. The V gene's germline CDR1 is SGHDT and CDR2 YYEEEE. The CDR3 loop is CASSLMGGMNTEAFF. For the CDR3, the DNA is TGTGCCAGCAGCTTGATGGGGGGGATGAACACTGAAGCTTTCTTT. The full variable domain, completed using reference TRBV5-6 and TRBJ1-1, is DAGVTQSPTHLIKTRGQQVTLRCSPKSGHDTVSWYQQALGQGPQFIFQYYEEEERQRGNFPDRFSGHQFPNYSSELNVNALLLGDSALYLCASSLMGGMNTEAFFGQGTRLTVV.